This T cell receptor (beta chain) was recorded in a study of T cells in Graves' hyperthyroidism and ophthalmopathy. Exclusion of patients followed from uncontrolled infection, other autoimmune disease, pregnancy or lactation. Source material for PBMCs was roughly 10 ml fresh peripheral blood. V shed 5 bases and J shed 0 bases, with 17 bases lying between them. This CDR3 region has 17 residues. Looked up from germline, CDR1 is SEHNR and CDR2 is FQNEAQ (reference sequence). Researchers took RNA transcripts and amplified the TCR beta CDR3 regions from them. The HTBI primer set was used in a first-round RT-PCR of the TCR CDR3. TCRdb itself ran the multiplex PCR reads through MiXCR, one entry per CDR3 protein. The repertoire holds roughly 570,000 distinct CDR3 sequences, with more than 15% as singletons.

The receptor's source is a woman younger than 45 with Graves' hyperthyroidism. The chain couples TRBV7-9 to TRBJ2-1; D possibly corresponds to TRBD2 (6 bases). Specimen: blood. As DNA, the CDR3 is TGTGCCAGCAGCCCAACTAGGGACTCGAGCTCCTACAATGAGCAGTTCTTC. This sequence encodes CASSPTRDSSSYNEQFF.